This T cell receptor beta chain originates from a study of T cell changes during pregnancy in multiple sclerosis. The assay was immunoSEQ multiplex PCR, and TCRdb's table has in-frame clones only and misses some. The sample lists 50,000 to 60,000 clones; 80% to 95% were seen once. Per the germline V gene, CDR1 is SQVTM and CDR2 is ANQGSEA. This CDR3 contains 14 residues. The V segment lost 1 base and the J segment 9 bases; nucleotides outside the gene matches: 7. Source: CD4+ T cells from peripheral blood mononuclear cells, taken in the second trimester of pregnancy. The chain is built from TRBV29-1 and TRBJ2-1; 9 bases agree with TRBD2. This TCR was sampled from a female donor with multiple sclerosis, enrolled in a pregnancy study. The CDR3 nucleotides read TGCAGCGTTGAAGTGATTGGCGGGGGGGGTGAGCAGTTCTTC. It yields the protein CSVEVIGGGGEQFF.